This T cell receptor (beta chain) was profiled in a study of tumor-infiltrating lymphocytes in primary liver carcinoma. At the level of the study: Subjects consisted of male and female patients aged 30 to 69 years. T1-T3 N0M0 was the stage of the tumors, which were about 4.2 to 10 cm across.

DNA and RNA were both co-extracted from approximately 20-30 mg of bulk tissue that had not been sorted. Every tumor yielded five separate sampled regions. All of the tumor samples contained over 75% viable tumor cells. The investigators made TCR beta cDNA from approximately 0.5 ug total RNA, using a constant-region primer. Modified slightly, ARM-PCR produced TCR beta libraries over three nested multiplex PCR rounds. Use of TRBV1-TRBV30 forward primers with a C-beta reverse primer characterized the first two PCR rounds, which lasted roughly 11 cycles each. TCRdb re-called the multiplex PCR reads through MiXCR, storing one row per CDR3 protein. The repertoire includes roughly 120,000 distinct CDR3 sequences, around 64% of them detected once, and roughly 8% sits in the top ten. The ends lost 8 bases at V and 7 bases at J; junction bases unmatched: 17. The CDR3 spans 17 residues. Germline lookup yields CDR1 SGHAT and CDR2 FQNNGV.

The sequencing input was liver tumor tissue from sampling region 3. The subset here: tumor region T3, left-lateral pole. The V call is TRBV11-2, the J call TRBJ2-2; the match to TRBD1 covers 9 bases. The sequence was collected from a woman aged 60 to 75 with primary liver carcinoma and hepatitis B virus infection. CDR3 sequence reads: CASGPGWTGVVIGELFF. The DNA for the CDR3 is TGTGCCAGCGGCCCCGGGTGGACAGGGGTTGTTATCGGGGAGCTGTTTTTT.